One and the same sample provided the 14 T cell receptor beta chains below, sequenced in a study of neurological immune-mediated disorders. TCRdb analysed the 5' RACE reads with MiXCR anew, one entry per CDR3 protein. The table has tens of thousands of distinct CDR3 sequences, more than 3% seen once. The source material was PBMCs. The receptor set was obtained from a man aged 25 to 40 with multiple sclerosis.

By share of the sample, this clonotype is large (0.1 to 1%). V gene TRBV29-1 combines with J gene TRBJ1-4; 9 bases fit TRBD1. The CDR3 has 14 amino acids. Trimming at V came to 6 bases and at J to 13 bases, leaving 15 bases not matched to a gene. Per germline, CDR1 SQVTM and CDR2 ANQGSEA. This chain's CDR3 is CSVDGQGRAGALFF. CDR3 DNA: TGCAGCGTGGACGGACAGGGGCGGGCGGGCGCACTGTTTTTT. The full variable domain, with the rest looked up from reference TRBV29-1 and TRBJ1-4, is SAVISQKPSRDICQRGTSLTIQCQVDSQVTMMFWYRQQPGQSLTLIATANQGSEATYESGFVIDKFPISRPNLTFSTLTVSNMSPEDSSIYLCSVDGQGRAGALFFGSGTQLSVL.

The chain employs TRBV4-2 and TRBJ2-4, with 9 bases that match TRBD1. The V and J ends lost 4 bases and 8 bases, in that order; junction bases with no gene match: 9. This CDR3 comprises 15 residues. Germline CDR1 and CDR2: LGHNA and YNFKEQ. The CDR3 DNA follows: TGTGCCAGCAGCCCTCGGGACAGGGTAGGGGACATTCAGTACTTC. Translated: CASSPRDRVGDIQYF.

This clonotype was observed at least ten times. V and J are TRBV6-1 and TRBJ2-3; either TRBD1 or TRBD2 may fit D (5 bases each). The CDR3 loop spans 16 amino acids. Germline lookup yields CDR1 MNHNS and CDR2 SASEGT. Trimming pared 5 bases from V and 2 bases from J, leaving 17 bases between. As DNA, the CDR3 is TGTGCCAGCAGTCAATACATCGGGGACCACACAGATACGCAGTATTTT. As protein: CASSQYIGDHTDTQYF.

This clonotype was counted at least ten times. The rearrangement uses TRBV6-2 or TRBV6-3 and TRBJ2-6, with D maybe TRBD2 (6 bases). V lost 2 bases and J 1 base, leaving 6 bases between the germline ends. CDR3 length: 15 residues. CDR1 MNHEY and CDR2 SVGEGT come from the germline V gene. For the CDR3, the DNA is TGTGCCAGCAGTTACGGGGGGTCTGGGGCCAACGTCCTGACTTTC. Amino acids: CASSYGGSGANVLTF.

This clonotype was counted at least ten times. V is TRBV27 and J is TRBJ2-7; a possible D gene is TRBD1 (6 bases). In germline, CDR1 is MNHEY, CDR2 SMNVEV (reference sequence). This CDR3 region has 14 residues. V was clipped by 3 bases and J by 3 bases, with 12 bases between them. CDR3 bases: TGTGCCAGCAGTTTTGAGGCAGGGGTCTACGAGCAGTACTTC. Translated: CASSFEAGVYEQYF.

Ten or more counts support this clonotype. Written as DNA, the CDR3 is TGCAGTGCTATGGACAGGGGTTCCTACAATGAGCAGTTCTTC. Amino acids: CSAMDRGSYNEQFF. This rearrangement joins TRBV20-1 to TRBJ2-1; 9 bases are shared with TRBD1. The junction had 2 bases not matched to a gene; V was cut back by 4 bases and J by 1 base. CDR3 size: 14 residues. Germline loops: CDR1 DFQATT, CDR2 SNEGSKA (reference sequence).

Ten or more counts support this clonotype. The V and J genes are TRBV20-1 and TRBJ2-7, with D possibly TRBD1 on 7 matching bases. The germline V and J ends were trimmed by 6 bases and 1 base, with 16 bases remaining between them. This CDR3 has 14 amino acids. CDR1 is DFQATT and CDR2 is SNEGSKA in the germline V gene (reference sequence). CDR3: CSARSGGGSYEQYF. CDR3 sequence (DNA): TGCAGTGCCCGATCAGGGGGAGGTTCCTACGAGCAGTACTTC.

This clonotype was seen repeatedly, ten times or more. The CDR3 spells CASSAGSANEKLFF. The CDR3 coding sequence is TGTGCCAGCAGCGCTGGGTCAGCAAATGAAAAACTGTTTTTT. The chain links TRBV9 to TRBJ1-4; D unclear. This CDR3 region has 14 residues. Trimming cost V 3 bases and J 5 bases, with 11 bases left between them. CDR1 SGDLS and CDR2 YYNGEE come from the germline V gene. The full variable domain, rest sourced from reference TRBV9 and TRBJ1-4, is DSGVTQTPKHLITATGQRVTLRCSPRSGDLSVYWYQQSLDQGLQFLIQYYNGEERAKGNILERFSAQQFPDLHSELNLSSLELGDSALYFCASSAGSANEKLFFGSGTQLSVL.

In its sample, this clonotype was seen many times. The V call is TRBV5-5, the J call TRBJ1-1; D not resolved. This CDR3 is built from 15 residues. Germline V gives CDR1 SGHKS, CDR2 YYEKEE (reference sequence). With 1 base removed from V and 4 bases from J, the gap between germline ends came to 14 bases. The CDR3 coding sequence is TGTGCCAGCAGCTTGTACGTTTTATCGAGCACTGAAGCTTTCTTT. It translates to CASSLYVLSSTEAFF.

This clonotype was recorded many times. The V call is TRBV6-5, the J call TRBJ1-5; no reliable D call. The CDR3 totals 14 residues. Germline values: CDR1 MNHEY, CDR2 SVGAGI. The germline V and J ends were trimmed by 4 bases and 1 base, with 8 bases remaining between them. The CDR3 sequence is CASSSRRSNQPQHF. The CDR3 coding sequence is TGTGCCAGCAGTTCCCGACGGAGCAATCAGCCCCAGCATTTT.

This sequence joins TRBV20-1 and TRBJ2-5; 7 nucleotides match TRBD1. Germline CDR1 DFQATT, CDR2 SNEGSKA (reference sequence). This CDR3 is built from 14 residues. With V trimmed by 0 bases and J by 4 bases, 5 bases remained unmatched. DNA for the CDR3: TGCAGTGCTAGAGATCGTCGGACAGGAGAGACCCAGTACTTC. Its translation is CSARDRRTGETQYF.

Many counts were recorded for this clonotype. The V call is TRBV5-1, the J call TRBJ2-1; 10 bases line up with TRBD2. Per germline, CDR1 SGHRS and CDR2 YFSETQ. V lost 0 bases, J lost 7 bases, and 7 bases stayed unmatched. The CDR3 is 16 amino acids. The CDR3 loop reads CASSLDASGSRNEQFF. The CDR3 nucleotides are TGCGCCAGCAGCTTGGACGCTAGCGGGAGCAGGAATGAGCAGTTCTTC.

This clonotype was observed many times. V and J are TRBV4-1 and TRBJ1-2, with D perhaps matching TRBD1 (6 bases). CDR1 is MGHRA, CDR2 YSYEKL, per germline. Trimming left V 3 bases short and J 2 bases short, with 13 bases between. The CDR3 loop spans 15 amino acids. The CDR3 DNA sequence: TGCGCCAGCAGCCAGGGACAAGGGCTAAACTATGGCTACACCTTC. Protein sequence: CASSQGQGLNYGYTF.

This clonotype was recorded at least ten times. The CDR3 nucleotides are TGTGCCAGCAGTTGGGGACTAGCGGGGGGTCAAGATACGCAGTATTTT. The encoded protein is CASSWGLAGGQDTQYF. The gene calls are TRBV12-3 or TRBV12-4 and TRBJ2-3; 15 positions agree with TRBD2. CDR3 length: 16 amino acids. V was pared by 4 bases and J by 5 bases, with 4 bases of the junction left unmatched.